The sequence of this T cell receptor beta chain was determined in a study of blood T cell repertoires in COVID-19. About the study: The United States, Italy and Spain supplied acute and convalescent COVID-19 samples. T cells, B-cell-depleted T cells, or PBMCs supplied cDNA or gDNA.

In the authors' methods: The assay estimated nucleated cells by amplifying reference gene primers. Clones were sequenced by immunoSEQ multiplex PCR, and TCRdb holds only the in-frame ones, with some missing. The V and J calls and the clone size are those of that table, but D and trimming were determined from the DNA. In the table there are about 170,000 clones, approximately 87% of which are singletons. The source of this sequence is a man aged 18 to 35 with active or convalescent COVID-19. The sample consisted of peripheral blood.

This CDR3 reads CASSPGQGGYNSPLHF. The CDR3, as DNA: TGTGCCAGCTCACCCGGACAGGGTGGCTATAATTCACCCCTCCACTTT. This sequence joins TRBV18 and TRBJ1-6, with TRBD1 matching over 8 bases. The V gene end was trimmed by 3 bases and the J gene end by 3 bases; junction bases not matched to a gene: 4. CDR1 is KGHSH and CDR2 is LQKENI in the germline V gene. The CDR3 sequence is 16 residues long. Full variable domain (rest looked up from reference TRBV18 and TRBJ1-6): NAGVMQNPRHLVRRRGQEARLRCSPMKGHSHVYWYRQLPEEGLKFMVYLQKENIIDESGMPKERFSAEFPKEGPSILRIQQVVRGDSAAYFCASSPGQGGYNSPLHFGNGTRLTVT.